This T cell receptor beta chain was profiled in a study of blood T cells in healthy people across ages (dated by TCRdb to the mid-2010s). Background for the entire study: In model experiments, template switching captured about one uniquely barcoded TCR beta cDNA molecule for every two T cells. Using deep sequencing normalized with unique cDNA molecular identifiers, the study measured how TCR beta repertoire diversity changes with age. Four age groups were formed from the donors: young (average roughly 15 years), middle-aged (around 37), aged (around 62) and long-lived (about 75). Donors of different ages were randomly distributed across sequencing lanes to avoid experimental bias. For two donors (one aged 18 to 30 and one aged 80 or older), the study analyzed two additional independent replicas of 1 million unique cDNA reads from the same blood draw. Broad study findings and their caveats: As age increased, observed TCR beta diversity per million T cells dropped in a roughly linear way, and a significant reduction was already evident by age roughly 36. Estimates of total diversity based on one million sequenced T cells were regarded as lower bounds and as underestimates. Donor CMV infection status was unknown, potentially confounding age-related changes in expanded clonotypes. Compared with the aged group, the long-lived group had more naive CD4+ T cells, fewer expanded clones and increased TCR diversity, suggesting age selection. Bulk unsorted PBMC profiling prevented conclusive comparison of naive and antigen-experienced compartments. There was a strong correlation between observed TCR beta diversity and the percentage of naive T cells measured by flow cytometry.

With regard to this clonotype: Its antigen is currently not known. No quality values exist for individual bases; no much larger clone is one base distant.

The receptor library was made with 5' RACE. For sequencing, an Illumina HiSeq 2500 was employed. A second about 7 to 12 cycle PCR used a sample-barcoded 5' primer and a J-beta primer mix. Each TCR beta cDNA molecule received a unique molecular identifier from a template-switch 5' adaptor carrying 12 random nucleotides. At least 2.5 million CDR3-containing paired-end reads were obtained from each sample. First-strand cDNA synthesis was performed from all RNA using the Mint cDNA synthesis kit, with priming by a TRBC-specific oligonucleotide. All cDNA was treated with uracil-DNA glycosylase and then went through a first 18-cycle PCR with the universal primers M1SS and BC2_uni_R. As for the authors' bioinformatics: Normalization of each sample was performed by random selection of 1 million high-quality reads, each carrying a distinct molecular identifier. Reads with shared molecular identifiers were discarded instead of being binned into consensus sequences. MiTCR, run with a Q25 quality threshold and the strictest error-elimination algorithm, handled CDR3 identification, clonotype clustering and error correction. Lower-bound total TCR beta diversity was estimated with a nonparametric unseen species model using Euler transformation. TCRdb reworked the public reads: Q25 trimming with fastp, MiXCR clone assembly, productive beta chains retained. Rows are combined by CDR3 protein, so each entry shows the most common genes and DNA. The V and J calls come from TCRdb's annotation, not from the publication. The sample table contains roughly 2 million distinct CDR3 sequences; only one count was recorded for roughly 52% of them. The top ten hold 2.1% of the sample.

The CDR3 numbers 15 residues from cysteine through phenylalanine. The retained sequence is limited to the CDR3, 45 bases, with the frame set at the first base. Trimming takes 2 bases from V and 6 bases from J, and the germline ends sit 11 bases apart. Systemically healthy Caucasian individuals from Russia, approximately 39 in total and aged about 6 to 100 years, were included as donors. About 9.1 milliliters of peripheral blood were collected from each donor into EDTA-treated Vacutainer tubes. Ficoll-Paque density-gradient centrifugation was used to isolate PBMCs, with at least 6.5 million per sample. Trizol reagent was used to extract total RNA from PBMCs, with at least 6 micrograms per sample. The percentages of naive CD45RAhigh/CD27high T cells were determined by flow cytometry on a PBMC aliquot from every donor.

The sequence joins TRBV12-3 or TRBV12-4 to TRBJ1-6; no confident D gene assignment can be made. The receptor's source is a middle-aged woman in good health. Sequenced material: blood. The CDR3 corresponds to CASSLLDQFNSPLHF. At the DNA level, the sequence is TGTGCCAGCAGTTTATTAGACCAATTTAATTCACCCCTCCACTTT.